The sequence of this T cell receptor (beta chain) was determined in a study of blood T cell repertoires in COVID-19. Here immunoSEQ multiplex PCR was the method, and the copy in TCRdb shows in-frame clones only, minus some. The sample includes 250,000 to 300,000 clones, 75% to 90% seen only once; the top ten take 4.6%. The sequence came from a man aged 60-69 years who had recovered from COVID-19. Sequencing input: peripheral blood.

As DNA, the CDR3 is TGTGCCAGCAGTTTCGACGGAGTGGGTTCACCCCTCCACTTT. As protein: CASSFDGVGSPLHF. This chain uses TRBV6-1 with TRBJ1-6; D unclear. The V and J ends lost 5 bases and 9 bases respectively, with 14 bases between them. Germline CDR1 reads MNHNS; CDR2 reads SASEGT. The CDR3 covers 14 residues.